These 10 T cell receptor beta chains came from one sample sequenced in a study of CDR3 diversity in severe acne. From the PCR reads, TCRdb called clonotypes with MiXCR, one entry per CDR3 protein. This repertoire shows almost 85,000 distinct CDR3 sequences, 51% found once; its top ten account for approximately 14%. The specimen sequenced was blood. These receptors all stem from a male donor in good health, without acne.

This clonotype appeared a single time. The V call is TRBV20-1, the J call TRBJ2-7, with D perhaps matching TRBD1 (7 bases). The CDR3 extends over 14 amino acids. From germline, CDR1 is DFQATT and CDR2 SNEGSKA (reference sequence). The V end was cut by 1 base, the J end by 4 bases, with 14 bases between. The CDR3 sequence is CSARVEGAGYEQYF. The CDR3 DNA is TGCAGTGCTAGAGTGGAGGGGGCAGGGTACGAGCAGTACTTC.

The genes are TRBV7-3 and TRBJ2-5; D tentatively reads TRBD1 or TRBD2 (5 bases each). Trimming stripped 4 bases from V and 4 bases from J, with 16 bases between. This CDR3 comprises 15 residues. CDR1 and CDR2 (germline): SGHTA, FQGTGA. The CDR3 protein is CASSSRDGKGETQYF. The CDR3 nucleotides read TGTGCCAGCAGCTCCCGGGACGGCAAGGGAGAGACCCAGTACTTC. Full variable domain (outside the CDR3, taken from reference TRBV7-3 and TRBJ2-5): GAGVSQTPSNKVTEKGKYVELRCDPISGHTALYWYRQSLGQGPEFLIYFQGTGAADDSGLPNDRFFAVRPEGSVSTLKIQRTERGDSAVYLCASSSRDGKGETQYFGPGTRLLVL.

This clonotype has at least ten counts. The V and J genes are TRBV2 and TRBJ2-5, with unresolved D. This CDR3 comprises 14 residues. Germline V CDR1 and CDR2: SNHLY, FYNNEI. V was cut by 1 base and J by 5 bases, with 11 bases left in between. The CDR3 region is CASSEGALRETQYF. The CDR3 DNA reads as TGTGCCAGCAGTGAAGGGGCCCTCAGGGAGACCCAGTACTTC.

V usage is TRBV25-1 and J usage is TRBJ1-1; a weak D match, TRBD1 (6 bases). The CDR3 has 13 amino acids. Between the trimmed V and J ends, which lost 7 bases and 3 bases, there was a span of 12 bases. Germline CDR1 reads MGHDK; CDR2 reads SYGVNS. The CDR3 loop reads CASTGGLDTEAFF. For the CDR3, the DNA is TGTGCCAGCACCGGGGGCCTGGACACTGAAGCTTTCTTT. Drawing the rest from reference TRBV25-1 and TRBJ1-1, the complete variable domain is EADIYQTPRYLVIGTGKKITLECSQTMGHDKMYWYQQDPGMELHLIHYSYGVNSTEKGDLSSESTVSRIRTEHFPLTLESARPSHTSQYLCASTGGLDTEAFFGQGTRLTVV.

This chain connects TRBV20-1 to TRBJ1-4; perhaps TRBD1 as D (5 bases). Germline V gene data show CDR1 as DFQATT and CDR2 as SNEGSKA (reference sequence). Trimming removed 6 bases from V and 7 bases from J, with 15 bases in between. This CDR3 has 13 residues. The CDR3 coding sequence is TGCAGTGCCTTTCGGGACTATATTGAAAAACTGTTTTTT. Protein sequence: CSAFRDYIEKLFF.

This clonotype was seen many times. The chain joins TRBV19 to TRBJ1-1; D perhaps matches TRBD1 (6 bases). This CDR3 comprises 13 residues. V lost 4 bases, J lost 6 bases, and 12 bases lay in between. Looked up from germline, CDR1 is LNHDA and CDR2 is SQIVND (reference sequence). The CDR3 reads CASSTQGFAEAFF. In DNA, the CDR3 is TGTGCCAGTAGTACACAGGGATTCGCTGAAGCTTTCTTT.

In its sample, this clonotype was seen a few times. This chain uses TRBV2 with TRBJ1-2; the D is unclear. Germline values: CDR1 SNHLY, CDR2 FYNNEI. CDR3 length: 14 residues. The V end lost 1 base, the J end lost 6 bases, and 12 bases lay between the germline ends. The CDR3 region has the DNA TGTGCCAGCAGTGAAGGGTACCTCGTCCATGGCTACACCTTC. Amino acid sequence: CASSEGYLVHGYTF.

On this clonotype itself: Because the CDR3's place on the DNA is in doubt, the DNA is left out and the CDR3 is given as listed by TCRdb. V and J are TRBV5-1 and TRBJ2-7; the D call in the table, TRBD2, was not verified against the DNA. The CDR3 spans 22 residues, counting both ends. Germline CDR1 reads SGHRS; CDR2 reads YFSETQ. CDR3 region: CASSFYICSASTSGMREDEQYF.

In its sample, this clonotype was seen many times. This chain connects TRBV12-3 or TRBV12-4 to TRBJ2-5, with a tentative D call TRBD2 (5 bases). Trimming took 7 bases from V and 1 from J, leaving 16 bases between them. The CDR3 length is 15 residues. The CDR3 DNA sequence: TGTGCCAGCACCGCGGGCGGGTTGGTCCAAGAGACCCAGTACTTC. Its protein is CASTAGGLVQETQYF.

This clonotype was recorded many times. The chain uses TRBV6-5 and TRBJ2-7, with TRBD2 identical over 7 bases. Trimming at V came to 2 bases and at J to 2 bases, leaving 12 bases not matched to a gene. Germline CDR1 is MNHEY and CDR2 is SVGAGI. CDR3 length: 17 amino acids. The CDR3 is CASSYPLLADNTYEQYF. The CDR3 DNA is TGTGCCAGCAGTTACCCCCTCCTAGCGGACAATACCTACGAGCAGTACTTC.